This TCR beta chain came from a study of blood T cells in healthy people across ages (dated by TCRdb to between 2015 and 2016). At the level of the whole study: In model experiments, roughly one uniquely barcoded TCR beta cDNA molecule per two T cells was captured by template switching. To track age-related changes in TCR beta repertoire diversity, the study relied on deep sequencing normalized with unique cDNA molecular identifiers. The donors were split into four age groups: young (average around 17 years), middle-aged (nearly 40), aged (about 56) and long-lived (roughly 77). Using the same blood draw, the study looked at two additional independent replicas of 1 million unique cDNA reads for two donors, one aged 18 to 30 and the other aged 80 or older.

Summary of the overall study and its limitations: As age increased, observed TCR beta diversity per million T cells dropped in a roughly linear way, and a significant reduction was already evident by age 40. The CMV infection status of donors was not known, potentially confounding age-related changes in expanded clonotypes. Estimates of total diversity based on one million sequenced T cells were considered lower bounds and underestimates. Compared with the aged group, the long-lived group had more naive CD4+ T cells, fewer expanded clones and increased TCR diversity, a pattern suggesting age selection. A strong correlation was found between observed TCR beta diversity and the percentage of naive T cells measured by flow cytometry. Bulk unsorted PBMC profiling prevented conclusive comparison of naive and antigen-experienced compartments.

Library preparation employed 5' RACE. Reads for this sample came from an Illumina HiSeq 2500. A second PCR of roughly 7 to 12 cycles was performed with a sample-barcoded 5' primer and a J-beta primer mix. Each TCR beta cDNA molecule received a unique molecular identifier from a template-switch 5' adaptor carrying 12 random nucleotides. Each sample yielded at least 2.5 million CDR3-containing paired-end reads. The Mint cDNA synthesis kit, primed by a TRBC-specific oligonucleotide, was used to synthesize first-strand cDNA from all RNA. Following uracil-DNA glycosylase treatment, a first 18-cycle PCR with universal primers M1SS and BC2_uni_R was performed on all cDNA. As for how the authors treated the data: Each sample was normalized by randomly selecting 1 million high-quality reads, each carrying a distinct molecular identifier. Instead of being binned into consensus sequences, reads that shared molecular identifiers were thrown out. MiTCR, set to a Q25 quality threshold and the strictest error-elimination algorithm, was used for CDR3 identification, clonotype clustering and error correction. A nonparametric unseen species model with Euler transformation was used to estimate a lower bound on total TCR beta diversity. TCRdb reran the public reads through fastp at Q25 and MiXCR, keeping productive beta chains. Merged by CDR3 protein, the rows form single entries marked with the most common genes and DNA. The authors' filters were not applied to this entry. The sample table shows under 1,100,000 distinct CDR3 sequences, and around 25% are seen once. Together, the top ten hold about 0.8% of the sample.

V gives up 2 bases and J gives up 3 bases, and the segment between their germline ends measures 16 bases. Per the germline V gene, MNHEY is the CDR1 and SVGEGT is the CDR2. The CDR3 holds 16 amino acids from the cysteine to the phenylalanine. Just the 48-base CDR3 DNA is kept, in frame starting at base 1. The donors were about 40 Caucasian individuals from Russia, aged roughly 6 to 95 years, who were systemically healthy. Each donor gave roughly 9 milliliters of peripheral blood, drawn into EDTA-treated Vacutainer tubes. PBMCs were isolated by Ficoll-Paque density-gradient centrifugation, with at least 6 million obtained per sample. Trizol reagent was used to extract total RNA from the PBMCs, yielding at least 5.5 micrograms per sample. The percentages of naive CD45RAhigh/CD27high T cells were determined by flow cytometry on a PBMC aliquot from every donor. Comments on this clonotype: The clone's antigen remains unknown. Base quality data are lacking; no much larger clone is found one base away.

This same sample was also part of a study on T cells of mothers and their children. According to the second study: Nine systemically healthy Caucasian individuals served as donors, namely three mothers together with their six children. cDNA synthesis used all of the extracted RNA, with 1.5 ug of RNA in each 15 ul reaction. Sample barcodes and 2-4 random nucleotides were added via the M1S primer in the second PCR. Over 10 million TCR beta CDR3 reads came from each mother, compared with approximately 3.1 million reads from each child. In both related and unrelated pairs, thymic selection shapes the output of TCR recombination in a similar way, with inherited differences having only a minor effect. Normalized repertoire overlap was always found to be slightly, but never significantly, higher in related mother-child pairs than in unrelated mother-child pairs. With a sensitivity of approximately 100 clones per million clonotypes, no persistent microchimeric T cell clones were detected. In the study, deep NGS was used to compare the TCR beta repertoires of mothers and children, and features distinguishing related mother-child pairs from unrelated individuals were sought. The mean age was roughly 36 +/- 4 years for the mothers and about 12 +/- 4 years for the children. After adapter ligation was performed with NEBNext reagents, the libraries were sequenced on an Illumina HiSeq 2000 with 100+100 nt paired-end reads. To avoid cross-contamination, the mother libraries and the child libraries were prepared a month apart and sequenced in separate runs. Between roughly 500,000 and 2,300,000 distinct TCR beta clonotypes were identified per donor. Naive TCR beta clonotypes were estimated from low-frequency clonotypes matched to each donor's FACS-determined naive share, without sorting.

The receptor was isolated from a girl aged 2 to 9 in good health. The sequence joins TRBV6-2 or TRBV6-3 to TRBJ2-5; the D gene is possibly TRBD1, with 5 bases matching. Sequenced material: blood. DNA sequence: TGTGCCAGCAGTTACGGAGCCCAGGGAATGGAAGAGACCCAGTACTTC. Its amino acids are CASSYGAQGMEETQYF.